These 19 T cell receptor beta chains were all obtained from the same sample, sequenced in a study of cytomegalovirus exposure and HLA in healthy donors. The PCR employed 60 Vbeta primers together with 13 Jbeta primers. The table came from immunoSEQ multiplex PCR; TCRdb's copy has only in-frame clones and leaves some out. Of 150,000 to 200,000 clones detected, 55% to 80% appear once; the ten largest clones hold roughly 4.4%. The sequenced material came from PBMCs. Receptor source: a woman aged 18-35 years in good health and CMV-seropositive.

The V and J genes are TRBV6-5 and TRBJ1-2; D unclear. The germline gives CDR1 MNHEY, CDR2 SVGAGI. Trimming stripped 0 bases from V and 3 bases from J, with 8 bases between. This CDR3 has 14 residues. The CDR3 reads CASSYSQVHYGYTF. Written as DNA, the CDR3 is TGTGCCAGCAGTTACTCGCAGGTCCACTATGGCTACACCTTC.

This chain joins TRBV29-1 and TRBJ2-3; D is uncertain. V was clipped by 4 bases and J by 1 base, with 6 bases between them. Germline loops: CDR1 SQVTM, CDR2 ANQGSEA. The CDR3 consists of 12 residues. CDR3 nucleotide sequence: TGCAGCGTTGGTCTTCGCACAGATACGCAGTATTTT. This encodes CSVGLRTDTQYF.

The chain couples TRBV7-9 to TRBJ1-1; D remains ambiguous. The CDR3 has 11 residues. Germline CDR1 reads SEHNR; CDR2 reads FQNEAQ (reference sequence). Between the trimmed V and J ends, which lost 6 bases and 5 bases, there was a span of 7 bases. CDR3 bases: TGTGCCAGCAGAAGAGGTACTGAAGCTTTCTTT. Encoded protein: CASRRGTEAFF.

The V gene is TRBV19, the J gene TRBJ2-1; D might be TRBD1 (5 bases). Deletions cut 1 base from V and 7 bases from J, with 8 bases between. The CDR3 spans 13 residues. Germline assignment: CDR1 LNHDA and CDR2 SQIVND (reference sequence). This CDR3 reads CASSIAPGNEQFF. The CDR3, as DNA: TGTGCCAGTAGTATAGCCCCAGGGAATGAGCAGTTCTTC.

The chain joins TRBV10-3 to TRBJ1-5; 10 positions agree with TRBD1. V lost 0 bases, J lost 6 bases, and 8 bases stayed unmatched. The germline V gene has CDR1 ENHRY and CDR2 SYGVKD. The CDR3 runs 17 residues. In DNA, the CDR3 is TGTGCCATCAGTGAGTCGCCTCCGGACAGGGGGAGTCAGCCCCAGCATTTT. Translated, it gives CAISESPPDRGSQPQHF.

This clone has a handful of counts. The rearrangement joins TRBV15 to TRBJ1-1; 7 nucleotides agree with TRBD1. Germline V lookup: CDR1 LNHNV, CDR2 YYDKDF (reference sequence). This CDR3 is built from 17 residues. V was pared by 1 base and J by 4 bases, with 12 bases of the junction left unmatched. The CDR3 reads CATSRVVQTRGRTEAFF. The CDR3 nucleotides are TGTGCCACCAGCAGAGTAGTTCAAACTAGGGGGCGCACTGAAGCTTTCTTT.

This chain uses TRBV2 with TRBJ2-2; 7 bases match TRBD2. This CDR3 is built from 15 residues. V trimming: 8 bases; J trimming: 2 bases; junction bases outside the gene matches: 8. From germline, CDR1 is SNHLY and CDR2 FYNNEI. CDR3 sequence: CASVGTNTNTGELFF. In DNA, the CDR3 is TGTGCCAGCGTAGGGACTAATACTAACACCGGGGAGCTGTTTTTT.

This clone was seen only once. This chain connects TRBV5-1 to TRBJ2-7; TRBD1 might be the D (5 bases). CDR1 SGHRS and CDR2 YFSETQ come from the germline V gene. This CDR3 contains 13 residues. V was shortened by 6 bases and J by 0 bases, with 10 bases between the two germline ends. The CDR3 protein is CASTSDTSYEQYF. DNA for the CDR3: TGCGCCAGCACCTCGGACACCTCCTACGAGCAGTACTTC.

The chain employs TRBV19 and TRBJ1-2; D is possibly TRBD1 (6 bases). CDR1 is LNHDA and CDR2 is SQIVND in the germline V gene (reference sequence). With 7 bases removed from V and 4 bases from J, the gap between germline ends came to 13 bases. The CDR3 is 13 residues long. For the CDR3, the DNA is TGTGCCAGTAACCCAGGGGCTGGCTATGGCTACACCTTC. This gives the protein CASNPGAGYGYTF.

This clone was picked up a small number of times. This chain's CDR3 is CASSPGQGANVGNEKLFF. For the CDR3, the DNA is TGTGCCAGCAGCCCGGGACAGGGCGCGAACGTAGGCAATGAAAAACTGTTTTTT. The J gene is TRBJ1-4, the V gene TRBV5-4, with 9 nucleotides matching TRBD1. V lost 4 bases to trimming and J lost 5 bases; unmatched junction nucleotides: 15. In germline, CDR1 is SGHNT, CDR2 YYREEE (reference sequence). The length of the CDR3 is 18 residues.

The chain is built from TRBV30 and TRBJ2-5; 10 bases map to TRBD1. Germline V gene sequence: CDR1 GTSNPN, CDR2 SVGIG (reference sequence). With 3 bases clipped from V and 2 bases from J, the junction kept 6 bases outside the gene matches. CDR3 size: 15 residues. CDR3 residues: CAWSPGTGVQETQYF. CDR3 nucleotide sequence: TGTGCCTGGAGCCCCGGGACAGGGGTTCAAGAGACCCAGTACTTC.

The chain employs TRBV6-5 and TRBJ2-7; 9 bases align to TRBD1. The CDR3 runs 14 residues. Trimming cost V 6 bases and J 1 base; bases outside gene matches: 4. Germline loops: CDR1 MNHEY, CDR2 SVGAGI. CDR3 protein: CASRGQGKSYEQYF. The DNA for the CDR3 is TGTGCCAGCAGGGGACAGGGTAAATCCTACGAGCAGTACTTC.

The CDR3 nucleotides are TGTGCCAGCAGCGTCGCCGCCTCTACAGGACCCTACGAGCAGTACTTC. As protein: CASSVAASTGPYEQYF. V and J are TRBV9 and TRBJ2-7; D may be TRBD1 (5 bases). From germline, CDR1 is SGDLS and CDR2 YYNGEE. This CDR3 has 16 amino acids. Trimming left V 2 bases short and J 2 bases short, with 17 bases between.

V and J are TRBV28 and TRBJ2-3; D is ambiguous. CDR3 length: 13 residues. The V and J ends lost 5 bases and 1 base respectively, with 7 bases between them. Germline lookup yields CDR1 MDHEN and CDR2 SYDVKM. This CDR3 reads CASSPTGTDTQYF. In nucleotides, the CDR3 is TGTGCCAGCAGTCCCACAGGCACAGATACGCAGTATTTT.

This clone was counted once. The DNA for the CDR3 is TGTGCCAGTAGTGCACAGGGGGCTTACGAGCAGTACTTC. This gives the protein CASSAQGAYEQYF. The chain joins TRBV19 to TRBJ2-7; 9 nucleotides match TRBD1. The germline V gene has CDR1 LNHDA and CDR2 SQIVND (reference sequence). V shed 5 bases and J 4 bases; nucleotides not matched to a gene: 3. CDR3 length equals 13 residues.

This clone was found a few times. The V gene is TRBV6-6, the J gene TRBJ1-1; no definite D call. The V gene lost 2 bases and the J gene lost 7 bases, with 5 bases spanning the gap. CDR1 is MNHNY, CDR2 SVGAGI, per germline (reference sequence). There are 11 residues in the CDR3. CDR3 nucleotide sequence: TGTGCCAGCAGTTACAATAATGAAGCTTTCTTT. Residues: CASSYNNEAFF.

CDR3 residues: CASSLGALGETQYF. The CDR3 DNA follows: TGTGCCAGCAGCTTGGGGGCCCTGGGAGAGACCCAGTACTTC. The chain employs TRBV5-6 and TRBJ2-5; D gene unclear. V was clipped by 0 bases and J by 4 bases, with 10 bases between them. Per germline, CDR1 SGHDT and CDR2 YYEEEE. There are 14 residues in the CDR3.

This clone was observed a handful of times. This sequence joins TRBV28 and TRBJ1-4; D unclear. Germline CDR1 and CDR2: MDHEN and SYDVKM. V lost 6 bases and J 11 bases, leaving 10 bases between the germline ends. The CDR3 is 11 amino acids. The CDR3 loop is CASSDEVKLFF. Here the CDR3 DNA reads TGTGCCAGCAGCGACGAGGTGAAACTGTTTTTT.

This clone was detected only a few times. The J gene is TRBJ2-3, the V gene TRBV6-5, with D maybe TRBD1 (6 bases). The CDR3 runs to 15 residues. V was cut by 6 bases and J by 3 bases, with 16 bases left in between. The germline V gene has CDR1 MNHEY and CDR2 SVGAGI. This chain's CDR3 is CASRATGISTDTQYF. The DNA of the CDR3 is TGTGCCAGCAGGGCAACAGGGATTTCGACAGATACGCAGTATTTT.